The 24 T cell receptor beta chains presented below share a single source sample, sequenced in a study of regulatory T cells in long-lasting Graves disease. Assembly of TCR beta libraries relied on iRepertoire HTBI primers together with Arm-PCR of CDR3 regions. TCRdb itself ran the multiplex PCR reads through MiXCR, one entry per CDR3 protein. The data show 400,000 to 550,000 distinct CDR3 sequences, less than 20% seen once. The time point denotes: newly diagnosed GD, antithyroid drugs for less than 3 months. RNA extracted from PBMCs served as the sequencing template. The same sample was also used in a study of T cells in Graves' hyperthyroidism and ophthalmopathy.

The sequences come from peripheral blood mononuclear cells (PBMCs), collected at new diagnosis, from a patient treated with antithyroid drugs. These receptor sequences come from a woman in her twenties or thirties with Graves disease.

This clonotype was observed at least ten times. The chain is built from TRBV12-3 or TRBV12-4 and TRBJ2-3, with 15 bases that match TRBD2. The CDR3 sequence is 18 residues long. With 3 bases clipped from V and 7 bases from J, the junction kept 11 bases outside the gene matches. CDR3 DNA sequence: TGTGCCAGCAGTTTTACGGGGACTAGCGGGAGGAAAGAGAATACGCAGTATTTT. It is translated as CASSFTGTSGRKENTQYF.

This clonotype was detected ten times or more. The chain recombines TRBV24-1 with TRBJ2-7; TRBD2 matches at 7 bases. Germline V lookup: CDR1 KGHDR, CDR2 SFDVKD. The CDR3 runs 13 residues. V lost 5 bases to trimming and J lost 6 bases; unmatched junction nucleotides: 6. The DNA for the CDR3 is TGTGCCACCAGTGGGGGGGGGACCCCCGAGCAGTACTTC. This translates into CATSGGGTPEQYF.

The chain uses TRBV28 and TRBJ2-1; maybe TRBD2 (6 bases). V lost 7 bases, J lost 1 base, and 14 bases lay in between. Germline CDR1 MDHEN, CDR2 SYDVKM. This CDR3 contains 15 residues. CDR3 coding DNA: TGTGCCAGCATCGGGGGAGTCCGGTCCTACAATGAGCAGTTCTTC. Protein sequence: CASIGGVRSYNEQFF.

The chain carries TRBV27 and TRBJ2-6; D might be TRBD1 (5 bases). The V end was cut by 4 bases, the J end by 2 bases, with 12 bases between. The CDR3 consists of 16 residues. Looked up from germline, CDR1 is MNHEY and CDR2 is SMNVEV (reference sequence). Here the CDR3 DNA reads TGTGCCAGCAGTTCCCCCCGCAGGGCTGGGGCCAACGTCCTGACTTTC. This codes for CASSSPRRAGANVLTF. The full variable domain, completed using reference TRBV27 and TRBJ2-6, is EAQVTQNPRYLITVTGKKLTVTCSQNMNHEYMSWYRQDPGLGLRQIYYSMNVEVTDKGDVPEGYKVSRKEKRNFPLILESPSPNQTSLYFCASSSPRRAGANVLTFGAGSRLTVL.

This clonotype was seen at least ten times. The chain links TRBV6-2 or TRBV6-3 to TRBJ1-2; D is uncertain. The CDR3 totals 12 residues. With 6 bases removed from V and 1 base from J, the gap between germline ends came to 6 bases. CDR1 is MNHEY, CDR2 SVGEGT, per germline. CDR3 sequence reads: CASRIGNYGYTF. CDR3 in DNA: TGTGCCAGCAGGATTGGTAACTATGGCTACACCTTC.

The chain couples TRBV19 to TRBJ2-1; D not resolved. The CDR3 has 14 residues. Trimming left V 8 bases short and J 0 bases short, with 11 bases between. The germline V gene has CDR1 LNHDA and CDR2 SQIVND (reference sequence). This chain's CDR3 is CASSAPSSYNEQFF. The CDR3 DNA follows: TGTGCCAGTTCGGCGCCCAGCTCCTACAATGAGCAGTTCTTC.

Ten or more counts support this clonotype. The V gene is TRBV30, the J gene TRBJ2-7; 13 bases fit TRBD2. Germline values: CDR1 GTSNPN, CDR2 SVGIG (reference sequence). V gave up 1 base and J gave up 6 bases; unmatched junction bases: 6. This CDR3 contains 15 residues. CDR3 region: CAWSGVGLAGTEQYF. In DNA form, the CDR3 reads TGTGCCTGGAGTGGGGTGGGACTAGCGGGAACCGAGCAGTACTTC.

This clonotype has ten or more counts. The CDR3 spells CATSDVAGDTDTQYF. The CDR3 DNA sequence: TGTGCCACCAGTGATGTAGCGGGAGACACAGATACGCAGTATTTT. V and J are TRBV24-1 and TRBJ2-3; 9 bases align to TRBD2. The germline V gene has CDR1 KGHDR and CDR2 SFDVKD. There are 15 residues in the CDR3. The V segment lost 3 bases and the J segment 2 bases; nucleotides outside the gene matches: 2.

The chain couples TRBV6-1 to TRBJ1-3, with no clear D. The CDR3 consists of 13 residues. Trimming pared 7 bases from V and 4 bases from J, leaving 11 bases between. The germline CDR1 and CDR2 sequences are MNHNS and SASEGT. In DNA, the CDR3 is TGTGCCAGCAAGGCTTCGGCCGGAAACACCATATATTTT. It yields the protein CASKASAGNTIYF.

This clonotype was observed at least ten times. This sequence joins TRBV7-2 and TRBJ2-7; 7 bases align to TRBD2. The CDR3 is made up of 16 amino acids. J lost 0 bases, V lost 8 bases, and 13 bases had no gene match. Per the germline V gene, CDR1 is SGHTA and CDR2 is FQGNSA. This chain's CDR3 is CASSLGPAGSSYEQYF. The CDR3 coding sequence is TGTGCCAGCTCACTCGGGCCAGCGGGAAGCTCCTACGAGCAGTACTTC.

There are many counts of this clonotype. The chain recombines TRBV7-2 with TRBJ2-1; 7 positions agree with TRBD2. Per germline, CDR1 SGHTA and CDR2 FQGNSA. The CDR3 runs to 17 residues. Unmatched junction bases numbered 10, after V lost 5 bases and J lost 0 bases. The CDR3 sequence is CASSGTIVGGSYNEQFF. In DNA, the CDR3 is TGTGCCAGCAGCGGGACTATTGTGGGAGGCTCCTACAATGAGCAGTTCTTC.

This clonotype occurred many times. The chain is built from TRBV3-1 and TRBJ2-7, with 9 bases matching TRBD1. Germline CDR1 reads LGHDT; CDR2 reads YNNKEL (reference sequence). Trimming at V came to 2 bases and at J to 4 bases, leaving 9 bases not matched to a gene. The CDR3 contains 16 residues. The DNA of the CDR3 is TGTGCCAGCAGCCAAACCCCCCGGGACAGGGAATACGAGCAGTACTTC. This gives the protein CASSQTPRDREYEQYF.

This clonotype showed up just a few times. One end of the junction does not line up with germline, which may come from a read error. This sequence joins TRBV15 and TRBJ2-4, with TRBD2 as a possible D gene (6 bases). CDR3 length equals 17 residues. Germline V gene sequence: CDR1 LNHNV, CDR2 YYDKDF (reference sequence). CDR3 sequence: CATSRDPGGGTNNIQYF. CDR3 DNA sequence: TGTGCCACCAGCAGAGATCCCGGTGGCGGGACCAATAACATTCAGTACTTC.

CDR3 region: CASSQGPGPHSSYNEQFF. CDR3 DNA sequence: TGTGCCAGCAGCCAAGGGCCGGGACCGCATAGCTCCTACAATGAGCAGTTCTTC. The genes are TRBV14 and TRBJ2-1; D is possibly TRBD1 or TRBD2 (5 bases each). CDR3 size: 18 residues. The germline V gene encodes CDR1 SGHDN and CDR2 FVKESK. V was shortened by 1 base and J by 0 bases, with 16 bases between the two germline ends.

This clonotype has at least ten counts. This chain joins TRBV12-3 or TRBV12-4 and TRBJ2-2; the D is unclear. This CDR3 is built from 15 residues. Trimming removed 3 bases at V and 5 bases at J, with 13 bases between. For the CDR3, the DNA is TGTGCCAGCAGTTTGCCGGAAGTCCGGACCGGGGAGCTGTTTTTT. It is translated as CASSLPEVRTGELFF.

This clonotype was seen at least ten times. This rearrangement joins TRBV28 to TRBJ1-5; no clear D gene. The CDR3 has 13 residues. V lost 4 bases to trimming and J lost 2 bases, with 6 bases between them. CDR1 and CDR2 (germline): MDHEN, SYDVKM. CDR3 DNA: TGTGCCAGCAGTTCGGCCGGCAATCAGCCCCAGCATTTT. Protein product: CASSSAGNQPQHF.

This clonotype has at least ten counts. CDR3 nucleotide sequence: TGCAGTGCTAGATCTCACCCGGGACTAGCGGGAGGGTACGAGCAGTACTTC. This gives the protein CSARSHPGLAGGYEQYF. V gene TRBV20-1 combines with J gene TRBJ2-7; 16 bases map to TRBD2. CDR1 DFQATT and CDR2 SNEGSKA come from the germline V gene (reference sequence). The CDR3 runs to 17 residues. J gave up 4 bases and V 2 bases, and 8 bases lay outside the gene matches.

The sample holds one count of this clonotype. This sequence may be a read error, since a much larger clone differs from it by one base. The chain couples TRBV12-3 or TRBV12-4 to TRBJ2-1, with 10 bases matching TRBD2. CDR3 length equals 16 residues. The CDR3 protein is CASSSPSGRGYSEQFF. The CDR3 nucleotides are TGTGCCAGCAGTTCCCCTAGCGGGAGAGGATACAGTGAGCAGTTCTTC.

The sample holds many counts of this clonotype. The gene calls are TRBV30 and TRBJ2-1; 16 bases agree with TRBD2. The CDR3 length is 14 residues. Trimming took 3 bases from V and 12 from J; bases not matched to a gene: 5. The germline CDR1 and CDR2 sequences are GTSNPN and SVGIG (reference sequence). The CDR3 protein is CAWRTGLAGGMQFF. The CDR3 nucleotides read TGTGCCTGGAGGACGGGACTAGCGGGAGGGATGCAGTTCTTC.

This CDR3 is CASSDSIAGGDEQFF. CDR3 in DNA: TGTGCCAGCAGTGACTCTATAGCGGGAGGAGACGAGCAGTTCTTC. The chain uses TRBV6-4 and TRBJ2-5; 10 nucleotides match TRBD2. The end of the DNA is better explained by TRBJ2-1, so the J call may be wrong. This CDR3 region has 15 residues. Germline assignment: CDR1 MRHNA and CDR2 SNTAGT.

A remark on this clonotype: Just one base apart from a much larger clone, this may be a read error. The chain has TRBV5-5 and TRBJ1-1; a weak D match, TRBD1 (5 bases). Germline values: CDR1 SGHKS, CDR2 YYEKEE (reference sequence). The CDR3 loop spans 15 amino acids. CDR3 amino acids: CASSLGKGLNTEALF. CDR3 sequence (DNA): TGTGCCAGCAGCTTGGGGAAGGGACTGAACACTGAAGCTCTCTTT.

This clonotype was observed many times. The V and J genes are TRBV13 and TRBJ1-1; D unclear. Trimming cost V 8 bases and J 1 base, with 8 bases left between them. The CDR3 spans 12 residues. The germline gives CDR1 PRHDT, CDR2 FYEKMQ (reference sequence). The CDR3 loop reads CASGGRNTEAFF. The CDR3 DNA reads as TGTGCCAGCGGCGGTCGGAACACTGAAGCTTTCTTT.

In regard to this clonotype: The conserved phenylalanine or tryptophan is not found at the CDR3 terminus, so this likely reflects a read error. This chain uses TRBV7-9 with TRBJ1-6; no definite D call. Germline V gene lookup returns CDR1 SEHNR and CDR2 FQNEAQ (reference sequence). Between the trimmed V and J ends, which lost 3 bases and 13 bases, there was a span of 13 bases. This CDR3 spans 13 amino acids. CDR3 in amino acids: CASSFGKESPLHL. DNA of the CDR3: TGTGCCAGCAGCTTCGGGAAGGAGAGTCCCCTCCACCTT.

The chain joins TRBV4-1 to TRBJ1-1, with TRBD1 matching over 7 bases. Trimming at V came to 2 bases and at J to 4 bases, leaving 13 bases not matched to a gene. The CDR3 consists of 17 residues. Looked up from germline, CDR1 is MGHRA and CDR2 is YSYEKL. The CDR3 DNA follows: TGCGCCAGCAGCCAACCGTTCAGACAGGGCAAGTCCACTGAAGCTTTCTTT. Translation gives CASSQPFRQGKSTEAFF.